This T cell receptor (beta chain) was recovered during a study of blood T cell repertoires in COVID-19. Using immunoSEQ multiplex PCR, the repertoire was profiled, and TCRdb retains in-frame clones only, with some absent. The sample records around 250,000 clones, around 80% being singletons. CDR1 and CDR2 from the germline V gene are SGHRS and YFSETQ. With 3 bases clipped from V and 8 bases from J, the junction kept 9 bases outside the gene matches. This CDR3 has 14 residues. This clonotype originated in a man in his forties who had been exposed to COVID-19. The rearrangement links TRBV5-1 to TRBJ1-2; 8 positions match TRBD1. The sequencing input was PBMCs or T cells enriched from blood (not recorded which). The CDR3 DNA is TGCGCCAGCAGCTACTCCGGGACAGGCCGGGGCTACACCTTC. Its translation: CASSYSGTGRGYTF.